The T cell receptor (beta chain) under discussion was sequenced for a study of T-cell reconstitution after alpha-beta-depleted transplantation in children. The TCRbeta library incorporated unique molecular identifiers. TCRdb fed the PCR reads into MiXCR, producing one record per CDR3 protein. The sample lists roughly 590,000 distinct CDR3 sequences, 15% to 20% seen once, with around 0.96% in the top ten. This clonotype came up a few times. The CDR3 is 13 residues long. Germline V gene lookup returns CDR1 SGHKS and CDR2 YYEKEE (reference sequence). Trimming removed 2 bases from V and 10 bases from J; junction bases left unmatched: 3.

The V call is TRBV5-5, the J call TRBJ1-6; 7 nucleotides match TRBD1. The receptor was isolated from a human donor who donated a stem cell graft to a child with acute myeloid leukemia. Source: PBMCs from the stem cell graft donor, taken from the stem cell graft. DNA for the CDR3: TGTGCCAGCAGCTTAGGACAGGACTCACCCCTCCACTTT. Residues: CASSLGQDSPLHF.